This TCR beta chain was recovered during a study of blood T cell repertoires in COVID-19. Study-level information: Acute and convalescent COVID-19 samples came from the United States, Italy and Spain. Nucleic acid was either cDNA or gDNA, and it came from T cells, B-cell-depleted T cells, or PBMCs.

As processed by the authors: By means of reference gene primer amplification, nucleated cell counts were estimated. The assay was immunoSEQ multiplex PCR, and TCRdb's table has in-frame clones only and misses some. The V and J calls and the clone size are those of that table, but D and trimming were determined from the DNA. The table lists 350,000 to 500,000 clones, over 75% of them singletons. Unmatched junction bases numbered 6, after V lost 4 bases and J lost 2 bases. The CDR3 covers 17 residues. Germline V CDR1 and CDR2: LGHNT, FRNRAP. This rearrangement joins TRBV12-5 to TRBJ2-2; 11 nucleotides align to TRBD2. This TCR was recovered from a woman aged 18-29 years who had been exposed to COVID-19. Sequenced: PBMCs or T cells enriched from blood (not recorded which). CDR3 DNA sequence: TGTGCTAGTGGTTGGCTTAGCGGGGGGGCCAACACCGGGGAGCTGTTTTTT. It translates to CASGWLSGGANTGELFF.